Below are 32 T cell receptor beta chains sequenced from a single sample in a study of OX40 agonist ivuxolimab in advanced cancers. Libraries were prepared by immunoSEQ multiplex PCR; TCRdb keeps only in-frame clonotypes and omits some of them. The table has over 55,000 clones, roughly 77% seen once. The sequenced sample was CD4+ or CD8+ T cells sorted from blood, obtained in a trial of the OX40 agonist ivuxolimab. Receptor source: an adult with an advanced solid tumor such as melanoma, head and neck, liver or kidney cancer.

V and J are TRBV9 and TRBJ1-1; 7 positions match TRBD1. Per germline, CDR1 SGDLS and CDR2 YYNGEE. The junction had 16 bases not matched to a gene; V was cut back by 6 bases and J by 11 bases. The CDR3 contains 14 residues. The DNA of the CDR3 is TGTGCCAGCACCGACAGGATGAGGGGGCGGACGGCTTTCTTT. Its protein is CASTDRMRGRTAFF.

The chain has TRBV5-1 and TRBJ1-5; D not certain. V dropped 4 bases and J dropped 0 bases, with 11 bases sitting between them. The CDR3 loop spans 15 amino acids. Germline V lookup: CDR1 SGHRS, CDR2 YFSETQ. CDR3 region: CASSLTGSSNQPQHF. CDR3 nucleotide sequence: TGCGCCAGCAGCCTAACCGGGAGTAGCAATCAGCCCCAGCATTTT.

V and J are TRBV2 and TRBJ2-4; the D is unclear. Trimming pared 3 bases from V and 7 bases from J, leaving 10 bases between. Germline V gene lookup returns CDR1 SNHLY and CDR2 FYNNEI. The CDR3 is 13 amino acids. As DNA, the CDR3 is TGTGCCAGCAGTGACCGGGTCCTCAACATTCAGTACTTC. This sequence encodes CASSDRVLNIQYF. Together with reference TRBV2 and TRBJ2-4, the CDR3 gives the full variable domain: EPEVTQTPSHQVTQMGQEVILRCVPISNHLYFYWYRQILGQKVEFLVSFYNNEISEKSEIFDDQFSVERPDGSNFTLKIRSTKLEDSAMYFCASSDRVLNIQYFGAGTRLSVL.

This clone was recorded once. One end of the junction is discordant with germline, which a read error may explain. The chain has TRBV7-9 and TRBJ1-4; tentatively, D is TRBD1 (6 bases). There are 15 residues in the CDR3. Germline V lookup: CDR1 SEHNR, CDR2 FQNEAQ (reference sequence). The CDR3: CASTLNRGANEKLFF. Written as DNA, the CDR3 is TGTGCCAGCACCTTAAATCGGGGGGCGAATGAAAAACTGTTTTTT.

J is TRBJ2-3 and V is TRBV7-9; unclear D gene. V lost 2 bases, J lost 3 bases, and 9 bases lay in between. Germline-derived CDR1 and CDR2 are SEHNR and FQNEAQ (reference sequence). This CDR3 region has 14 residues. The CDR3 reads CASSLSQRTDTQYF. CDR3 DNA sequence: TGTGCCAGCAGCTTAAGCCAAAGAACAGATACGCAGTATTTT.

The chain has TRBV28 and TRBJ1-2; TRBD1 agrees at 12 bases. CDR1 and CDR2 (germline): MDHEN, SYDVKM. The V segment lost 5 bases and the J segment 4 bases; nucleotides outside the gene matches: 8. The CDR3 contains 16 residues. CDR3 nucleotides: TGTGCCAGCAGTACGGCCGGGACAGGGGGCCCCTATGGCTACACCTTC. Translation: CASSTAGTGGPYGYTF.

The chain links TRBV7-9 to TRBJ1-2, with a tentative D call TRBD1 (6 bases). Looked up from germline, CDR1 is SEHNR and CDR2 is FQNEAQ (reference sequence). The CDR3 runs 14 residues. Deletions cut 6 bases from V and 4 bases from J, with 15 bases between. The CDR3 DNA reads as TGTGCCAGCAGTTTAACGGGGGCTGGCTATGGCTACACCTTC. Residues: CASSLTGAGYGYTF.

The chain uses TRBV5-1 and TRBJ2-1; TRBD2 matches at 9 bases. V lost 2 bases to trimming and J lost 8 bases; unmatched junction nucleotides: 8. This CDR3 comprises 15 residues. Germline CDR1 SGHRS, CDR2 YFSETQ. DNA of the CDR3: TGCGCCAGCAGCTTCGGACTAGCGAAGGGTGATGAGCAGTTCTTC. This translates into CASSFGLAKGDEQFF.

The chain combines TRBV2 with TRBJ2-3, with 9 bases that match TRBD2. J was trimmed by 0 bases and V by 1 base; bases with no gene match: 5. Germline loops: CDR1 SNHLY, CDR2 FYNNEI. The CDR3 spans 17 residues. The CDR3 sequence is CASSEDSGGPSTDTQYF. The CDR3 region has the DNA TGTGCCAGCAGTGAAGATAGCGGGGGCCCAAGCACAGATACGCAGTATTTT.

This clone was picked up a small number of times. This chain links TRBV29-1 with TRBJ1-2, with TRBD1 as a possible D gene (6 bases). This CDR3 contains 15 residues. Germline-derived CDR1 and CDR2 are SQVTM and ANQGSEA. V was clipped by 1 base and J by 7 bases, with 19 bases between them. The CDR3 reads CSVEVGGTGRLGYTF. CDR3 DNA sequence: TGCAGCGTTGAAGTAGGAGGTACAGGGCGTCTTGGCTACACCTTC. The full variable domain, with the rest looked up from reference TRBV29-1 and TRBJ1-2, is SAVISQKPSRDICQRGTSLTIQCQVDSQVTMMFWYRQQPGQSLTLIATANQGSEATYESGFVIDKFPISRPNLTFSTLTVSNMSPEDSSIYLCSVEVGGTGRLGYTFGSGTRLTVV.

In DNA form, the CDR3 reads TGTGCCAGCAGTTCAGGACAGCGGAGTGGCTACACCTTC. As protein: CASSSGQRSGYTF. The chain carries TRBV28 and TRBJ1-2; tentatively, D is TRBD1 (6 bases). V shed 4 bases and J shed 7 bases, with 13 bases lying between them. Germline V gene data show CDR1 as MDHEN and CDR2 as SYDVKM. The CDR3 runs 13 residues.

The chain employs TRBV7-9 and TRBJ2-3; no reliable D call. Germline V gene sequence: CDR1 SEHNR, CDR2 FQNEAQ (reference sequence). The CDR3 consists of 14 residues. Deletions cut 5 bases from V and 2 bases from J, with 11 bases between. The CDR3 DNA is TGTGCCAGCAGCGGTTTAGGGAACACAGATACGCAGTATTTT. Its protein product is CASSGLGNTDTQYF.

The V and J genes are TRBV6-1 and TRBJ1-2; 7 nucleotides agree with TRBD1. V lost 9 bases and J lost 2; bases outside the gene matches: 6. The germline CDR1 and CDR2 sequences are MNHNS and SASEGT. There are 13 residues in the CDR3. The CDR3 sequence is CASFGQVNYGYTF. In DNA, the CDR3 is TGTGCCAGTTTCGGACAGGTGAACTATGGCTACACCTTC.

This chain connects TRBV7-2 to TRBJ2-7; unclear D gene. Trimming pared 5 bases from V and 8 bases from J, leaving 16 bases between. Germline lookup yields CDR1 SGHTA and CDR2 FQGNSA. The CDR3 is 13 amino acids. CDR3 nucleotides: TGTGCCAGCAGCCCGACGACTGGGCCCAAGCAGTACTTC. Translated: CASSPTTGPKQYF. The variable domain in full, completed from reference TRBV7-2 and TRBJ2-7, reads GAGVSQSPSNKVTEKGKDVELRCDPISGHTALYWYRQSLGQGLEFLIYFQGNSAPDKSGLPSDRFSAERTGGSVSTLTIQRTQQEDSAVYLCASSPTTGPKQYFGPGTRLTVT.

A note on this clone: At one end the junction does not follow the germline gene, possibly because of a read error. The chain links TRBV5-4 to TRBJ2-2, with D perhaps given as TRBD1 or TRBD2 (5 bases each). Per the germline V gene, CDR1 is SGHNT and CDR2 is YYREEE (reference sequence). This CDR3 contains 15 residues. CDR3: CASSQKWDDTGELFF. For the CDR3, the DNA is TGCGCCAGCAGCCAAAAATGGGACGACACCGGGGAGCTGTTTTTT.

This sequence joins TRBV4-1 and TRBJ2-1; D is ambiguous. With 3 bases removed from V and 4 bases from J, the gap between germline ends came to 4 bases. Germline values: CDR1 MGHRA, CDR2 YSYEKL. The CDR3 spans 12 residues. The CDR3 here is CASSHHYNEQFF. The DNA of the CDR3 is TGCGCCAGCAGCCACCATTACAATGAGCAGTTCTTC.

The chain uses TRBV7-2 and TRBJ2-7, with 12 nucleotides matching TRBD2. The CDR3 is 16 residues long. Unmatched junction bases numbered 7, after V lost 4 bases and J lost 3 bases. CDR1 is SGHTA and CDR2 is FQGNSA in the germline V gene. The CDR3 loop is CASSSSGLAGIYEQYF. In DNA form, the CDR3 reads TGTGCCAGCAGCTCGAGCGGACTAGCGGGAATCTACGAGCAGTACTTC.

The rearrangement uses TRBV9 and TRBJ1-1; D gene uncertain. CDR1 SGDLS and CDR2 YYNGEE come from the germline V gene. Between the trimmed V and J ends, which lost 4 bases and 2 bases, there was a span of 12 bases. CDR3 length: 14 residues. The CDR3 region is CASSSNVINTEAFF. CDR3 DNA sequence: TGTGCCAGCAGCTCTAACGTGATTAACACTGAAGCTTTCTTT.

The V gene is TRBV4-2, the J gene TRBJ1-1; possible D gene TRBD1, 6 bases. Germline-derived CDR1 and CDR2 are LGHNA and YNFKEQ. Trimming stripped 0 bases from V and 2 bases from J, with 10 bases between. CDR3 length: 15 residues. In nucleotides, the CDR3 is TGTGCCAGCAGCCAAGAGATGGGACAAAACACTGAAGCTTTCTTT. Residues: CASSQEMGQNTEAFF.

The V and J genes are TRBV2 and TRBJ2-7, with TRBD1 matching 8 bases. From germline, CDR1 is SNHLY and CDR2 FYNNEI. This CDR3 contains 15 residues. V dropped 4 bases and J dropped 4; count of bases not matched to a gene: 9. In DNA form, the CDR3 reads TGTGCCAGCAGTGGTAGGGGGACAGGTCTTTACGAGCAGTACTTC. Amino acid sequence: CASSGRGTGLYEQYF.

V and J are TRBV6-6 and TRBJ2-6; D not resolved. CDR3 length: 14 residues. The germline gives CDR1 MNHNY, CDR2 SVGAGI (reference sequence). The ends were cut back, 6 bases at V and 1 base at J, with 7 bases in the middle. For the CDR3, the DNA is TGTGCCAGCAGCCTCGATTCTGGGGCCAACGTCCTGACTTTC. Translated: CASSLDSGANVLTF.

Only one count was recorded for this clone. The rearrangement uses TRBV7-8 and TRBJ1-4, with D possibly being TRBD1 (5 bases). Germline CDR1 and CDR2: SGHVS and FQNEAQ. Trimming removed 5 bases at V and 8 bases at J, with 15 bases between. The CDR3 has 14 residues. CDR3 bases: TGTGCCAGCAGCCCCATGGGGACTAGCGAAAAACTGTTTTTT. It translates to CASSPMGTSEKLFF.

V is TRBV6-4 and J is TRBJ1-6, with D unresolved. The CDR3 runs 13 residues. The germline V gene encodes CDR1 MRHNA and CDR2 SNTAGT. Trimming pared 2 bases from V and 5 bases from J, leaving 4 bases between. The DNA of the CDR3 is TGTGCCAGCAGTGACGATGATAATTCACCCCTCCACTTT. Translated, it gives CASSDDDNSPLHF.

V and J are TRBV19 and TRBJ2-1, with 9 bases fitting TRBD1. The CDR3 spans 15 residues. The J segment lost 8 bases and the V segment lost 3 bases, leaving 8 bases of the junction unmatched. Germline-derived CDR1 and CDR2 are LNHDA and SQIVND (reference sequence). The CDR3 DNA follows: TGTGCCAGTAGTATGGACAGGGGCGGGATGGATGAGCAGTTCTTC. This sequence encodes CASSMDRGGMDEQFF.

The J gene is TRBJ2-3, the V gene TRBV5-1; D might be TRBD2 (5 bases). The CDR3 loop spans 14 amino acids. Germline CDR1 and CDR2: SGHRS and YFSETQ. The V gene lost 4 bases and the J gene lost 8 bases, with 17 bases spanning the gap. CDR3: CASSPVMGSTTQYF. The CDR3 region has the DNA TGCGCCAGCAGCCCCGTTATGGGGAGCACTACGCAGTATTTT.

The V call is TRBV2, the J call TRBJ1-2; D gene unclear. Trimming cost V 0 bases and J 4 bases, with 9 bases left between them. Germline assignment: CDR1 SNHLY and CDR2 FYNNEI. The CDR3 contains 14 residues. The CDR3 DNA is TGTGCCAGCAGTGAAGCGGAGGCAGGCTATGGCTACACCTTC. This translates into CASSEAEAGYGYTF.

V usage is TRBV7-6 and J usage is TRBJ1-5; no clear D. The CDR3 spans 15 residues. The germline V gene encodes CDR1 SGHVS and CDR2 FNYEAQ. V lost 3 bases and J 7 bases, leaving 16 bases between the germline ends. The CDR3 region has the DNA TGTGCCAGCAGCTTTTTTTCGGGGATTGGCCAGCCCCAGCATTTT. Protein product: CASSFFSGIGQPQHF.

The chain couples TRBV7-3 to TRBJ2-3; D may be TRBD2 (5 bases). Per germline, CDR1 SGHTA and CDR2 FQGTGA. The CDR3 extends over 15 amino acids. Trimming took off 5 bases at V and 1 base at J, with 13 bases between the two ends. CDR3 nucleotides: TGTGCCAGCAGCCCATACTTCGGGGGCACAGATACGCAGTATTTT. Protein sequence: CASSPYFGGTDTQYF.

The chain is built from TRBV5-1 and TRBJ2-2, with a weak D call TRBD1 (5 bases). V was clipped by 3 bases and J by 0 bases, with 9 bases between them. Germline V gene sequence: CDR1 SGHRS, CDR2 YFSETQ. The length of the CDR3 is 15 residues. The CDR3 loop reads CASSWAGSNTGELFF. CDR3 DNA: TGCGCCAGCAGCTGGGCAGGGTCGAACACCGGGGAGCTGTTTTTT.

This chain connects TRBV15 to TRBJ2-5; 12 bases map to TRBD2. Germline loops: CDR1 LNHNV, CDR2 YYDKDF (reference sequence). Trimming took 4 bases from V and 4 from J; bases not matched to a gene: 1. CDR3 length equals 14 residues. The CDR3 here is CATSKGLAGETQYF. The CDR3 nucleotides are TGTGCCACCAGCAAGGGACTAGCGGGAGAGACCCAGTACTTC. Combining the CDR3 with reference TRBV15 and TRBJ2-5 gives the whole variable domain DAMVIQNPRYQVTQFGKPVTLSCSQTLNHNVMYWYQQKSSQAPKLLFHYYDKDFNNEADTPDNFQSRRPNTSFCFLDIRSPGLGDTAMYLCATSKGLAGETQYFGPGTRLLVL.

V is TRBV19 and J is TRBJ1-1; 8 bases align to TRBD1. V lost 7 bases to trimming and J lost 4 bases; unmatched junction nucleotides: 11. This CDR3 is built from 15 residues. Germline CDR1 reads LNHDA; CDR2 reads SQIVND (reference sequence). CDR3 in amino acids: CASKQGALGSTEAFF. In nucleotides, the CDR3 is TGTGCCAGTAAGCAGGGGGCTTTAGGTAGCACTGAAGCTTTCTTT.

The rearrangement joins TRBV19 to TRBJ2-7; D is possibly TRBD2 (7 bases). The CDR3 consists of 14 residues. CDR1 is LNHDA, CDR2 SQIVND, per germline (reference sequence). With 9 bases removed from V and 3 bases from J, the gap between germline ends came to 18 bases. The CDR3: CASRAGHNSYEQYF. For the CDR3, the DNA is TGTGCCAGCAGAGCGGGACATAATAGCTACGAGCAGTACTTC.